These 15 T cell receptor beta chains were all obtained from the same sample, sequenced in a study of T cells in Graves' hyperthyroidism and ophthalmopathy. The TCR beta CDR3 regions underwent amplification using RNA transcripts as the source. When the TCR CDR3 underwent first-round RT-PCR, the HTBI primer set was used. TCRdb re-called the multiplex PCR reads with MiXCR, one entry per CDR3 protein. The sample has fewer than 650,000 distinct CDR3 sequences, 14% seen once; the top ten hold approximately 15%. Sample: blood. These receptors were collected from a woman in her forties with Graves' hyperthyroidism.

Many counts were recorded for this clonotype. This chain joins TRBV3-1 and TRBJ1-2, with TRBD1 matching over 9 bases. Germline CDR1 LGHDT, CDR2 YNNKEL (reference sequence). This CDR3 contains 15 residues. V lost 0 bases, J lost 5 bases, and 4 bases stayed unmatched. The chain's CDR3 is CASSQDATGGYGYTF. The CDR3 DNA reads as TGTGCCAGCAGCCAAGATGCGACAGGGGGATATGGCTACACCTTC. Supplemented by reference TRBV3-1 and TRBJ1-2, the full variable domain reads DTAVSQTPKYLVTQMGNDKSIKCEQNLGHDTMYWYKQDSKKFLKIMFSYNNKELIINETVPNRFSPKSPDKAHLNLHINSLELGDSAVYFCASSQDATGGYGYTFGSGTRLTVV.

The chain couples TRBV29-1 to TRBJ2-2; 10 bases agree with TRBD2. With 6 bases clipped from V and 1 base from J, the junction kept 5 bases outside the gene matches. The CDR3 contains 15 residues. Germline CDR1 reads SQVTM; CDR2 reads ANQGSEA. The DNA for the CDR3 is TGCAGCGTAGCCGGGACTAGCGAGAACACCGGGGAGCTGTTTTTT. It codes for CSVAGTSENTGELFF.

The J gene is TRBJ2-7, the V gene TRBV27; D is ambiguous. V was shortened by 6 bases and J by 2 bases, with 17 bases between the two germline ends. This CDR3 is 15 amino acids long. From germline, CDR1 is MNHEY and CDR2 SMNVEV (reference sequence). The CDR3 loop is CASSPLYARTYEQYF. CDR3 nucleotide sequence: TGTGCCAGCAGCCCCCTCTACGCGCGGACCTACGAGCAGTACTTC.

This clonotype was seen more than once but under ten times. The chain combines TRBV14 with TRBJ1-2; unclear D gene. The germline V gene has CDR1 SGHDN and CDR2 FVKESK. Deletions cut 4 bases from V and 14 bases from J, with 17 bases between. The CDR3 is 12 amino acids. The chain's CDR3 is CASSLPPGMATF. The CDR3 DNA reads as TGTGCCAGCAGCCTCCCCCCCGGAATGGCTACCTTC.

This clonotype was found many times. The chain uses TRBV7-2 and TRBJ2-7; D is possibly TRBD1 (5 bases). The CDR3 runs to 15 residues. V lost 4 bases and J 4 bases, leaving 17 bases between the germline ends. CDR1 SGHTA and CDR2 FQGNSA come from the germline V gene. The CDR3 DNA sequence: TGTGCCAGCAGCTACTCGACAGTGGAGACTTACGAGCAGTACTTC. Translation gives CASSYSTVETYEQYF.

This clonotype showed up many times. This rearrangement joins TRBV20-1 to TRBJ2-1; TRBD2 aligns across 12 bases. This CDR3 is 20 amino acids long. Germline values: CDR1 DFQATT, CDR2 SNEGSKA (reference sequence). The V segment lost 0 bases and the J segment 0 bases; nucleotides outside the gene matches: 12. The CDR3 DNA is TGCAGTGCTAGAGATCTACTAGCGGGAGGACTACTTAGCTCCTACAATGAGCAGTTCTTC. This codes for CSARDLLAGGLLSSYNEQFF.

The CDR3: CASRERDSHTEAFF. The CDR3 DNA reads as TGTGCCAGCAGAGAGAGGGACAGTCACACTGAAGCTTTCTTT. The V gene is TRBV6-1, the J gene TRBJ1-1; 7 bases line up with TRBD1. The CDR3 covers 14 residues. Germline V gives CDR1 MNHNS, CDR2 SASEGT. The J segment lost 3 bases and the V segment lost 6 bases, leaving 7 bases of the junction unmatched.

This clonotype was detected many times. The V gene is TRBV5-5, the J gene TRBJ1-6; 10 nucleotides match TRBD1. There are 15 residues in the CDR3. Trimming took 4 bases from V and 9 from J; bases not matched to a gene: 7. The germline CDR1 and CDR2 sequences are SGHKS and YYEKEE (reference sequence). The CDR3 DNA is TGTGCCAGCAGCGCGACAGGGGGCGAGTCTTCACCCCTCCACTTT. This sequence encodes CASSATGGESSPLHF.

The J gene is TRBJ1-4, the V gene TRBV29-1; TRBD1 matches at 10 bases. V shed 7 bases, J shed 10 bases, and the junction held 12 bases outside the gene matches. Looked up from germline, CDR1 is SQVTM and CDR2 is ANQGSEA. The CDR3 has 14 amino acids. In DNA form, the CDR3 reads TGCAGCGCTCAACTCCGGGACAGGGGTGGAAAACTGTTTTTT. This codes for CSAQLRDRGGKLFF.

There are a few counts of this clonotype. The gene calls are TRBV7-2 and TRBJ1-2; the match to TRBD1 covers 10 bases. The germline gives CDR1 SGHTA, CDR2 FQGNSA. The CDR3 runs to 17 residues. Unmatched junction bases numbered 5, after V lost 1 base and J lost 0 bases. The CDR3 nucleotides are TGTGCCAGCAGCTTAGGACAGGGGGCTACGGCTAACTATGGCTACACCTTC. Translating it yields CASSLGQGATANYGYTF.

A word on this clonotype: This likely comes from a read error, as the CDR3 has no conserved phenylalanine or tryptophan at its end. The gene calls are TRBV12-3 or TRBV12-4 and TRBJ1-6; TRBD1 aligns across 7 bases. This CDR3 comprises 16 residues. Unmatched junction bases numbered 4, after V lost 1 base and J lost 4 bases. CDR3 residues: CASSLGPGQYNSPLHL. The CDR3 bases are TGTGCCAGCAGTTTAGGACCGGGACAGTATAATTCACCCCTCCACCTT.

Note on this clonotype: This CDR3 is missing its conserved last phenylalanine or tryptophan, likely due to a read error. The chain links TRBV29-1 to TRBJ2-2, with D possibly TRBD1 on 5 matching bases. Germline CDR1 SQVTM, CDR2 ANQGSEA. This CDR3 has 14 residues. V was clipped by 0 bases and J by 6 bases, with 11 bases between them. This CDR3 reads CSVEDGWGSGELFI. CDR3 DNA sequence: TGCAGCGTTGAAGATGGGTGGGGCTCCGGGGAGCTGTTTATT.

The rearrangement joins TRBV28 to TRBJ1-4; D is perhaps TRBD1 (5 bases). The CDR3 extends over 16 amino acids. Per germline, CDR1 MDHEN and CDR2 SYDVKM. Trimming took off 5 bases at V and 4 bases at J, with 17 bases between the two ends. The CDR3 loop reads CASSIPRGDYNEKLFF. As DNA, the CDR3 is TGTGCCAGCAGTATTCCTAGGGGCGACTATAATGAAAAACTGTTTTTT. Using reference TRBV28 and TRBJ1-4 for the parts outside the CDR3, the full variable domain is DVKVTQSSRYLVKRTGEKVFLECVQDMDHENMFWYRQDPGLGLRLIYFSYDVKMKEKGDIPEGYSVSREKKERFSLILESASTNQTSMYLCASSIPRGDYNEKLFFGSGTQLSVL.

The rearrangement links TRBV12-3 or TRBV12-4 to TRBJ2-7; possibly TRBD2 for D (5 bases). The CDR3 consists of 16 residues. The V and J ends lost 3 bases and 0 bases respectively, with 15 bases between them. In DNA form, the CDR3 reads TGTGCCAGCAGTTTGAGCGGTAGCAGGCACTCCTACGAGCAGTACTTC. This translates into CASSLSGSRHSYEQYF.

There are many counts of this clonotype. The chain carries TRBV18 and TRBJ1-1; weak D call: TRBD1 (6 bases). Trimming removed 6 bases from V and 1 base from J, with 12 bases in between. The CDR3 sequence is 14 residues long. CDR1 is KGHSH and CDR2 is LQKENI in the germline V gene. CDR3 in amino acids: CASSPDRSNTEAFF. The DNA of the CDR3 is TGTGCCAGCTCGCCTGACAGGTCGAACACTGAAGCTTTCTTT.